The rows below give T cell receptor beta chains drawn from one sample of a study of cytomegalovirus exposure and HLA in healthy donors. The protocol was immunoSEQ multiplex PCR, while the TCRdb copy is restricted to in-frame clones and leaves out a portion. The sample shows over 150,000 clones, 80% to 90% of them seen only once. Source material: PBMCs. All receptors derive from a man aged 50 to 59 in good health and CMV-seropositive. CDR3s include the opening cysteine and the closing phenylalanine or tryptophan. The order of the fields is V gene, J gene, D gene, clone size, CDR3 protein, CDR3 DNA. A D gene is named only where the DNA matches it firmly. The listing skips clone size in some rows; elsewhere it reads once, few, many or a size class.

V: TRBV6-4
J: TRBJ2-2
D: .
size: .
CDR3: CASSAHLTSGELFF
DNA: TGTGCCAGCAGTGCCCATTTGACTAGCGGGGAGCTGTTTTTT

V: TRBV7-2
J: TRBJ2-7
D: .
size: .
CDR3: CASSSLYEQYF
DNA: TGTGCCAGCAGCTCCTTATACGAGCAGTACTTC

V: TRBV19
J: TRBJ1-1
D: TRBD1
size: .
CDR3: CASSIQQGYTEAFF
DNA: TGTGCCAGTAGTATCCAACAGGGGTACACTGAAGCTTTCTTT

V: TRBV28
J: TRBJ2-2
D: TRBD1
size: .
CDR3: CASSLPSLRDSYKVYTGELFF
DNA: TGTGCCAGCAGTTTACCCTCCCTTCGGGACAGCTATAAGGTTTACACCGGGGAGCTGTTTTTT

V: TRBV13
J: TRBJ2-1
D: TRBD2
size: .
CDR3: CASSIYSGRAAGEQFF
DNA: TGTGCCAGCAGCATATATAGCGGGAGGGCCGCTGGTGAGCAGTTCTTC

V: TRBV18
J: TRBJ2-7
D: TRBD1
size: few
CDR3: CASGQADSYEQYF
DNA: TGTGCCAGCGGACAGGCTGACTCCTACGAGCAGTACTTC

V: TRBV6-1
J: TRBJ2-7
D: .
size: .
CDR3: CASREGTQSYEQYF
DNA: TGTGCCAGCAGGGAGGGAACGCAATCCTACGAGCAGTACTTC

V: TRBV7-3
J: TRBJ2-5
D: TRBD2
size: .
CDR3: CASSVAGGRETQYF
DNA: TGTGCCAGCAGCGTAGCGGGGGGGCGGGAGACCCAGTACTTC

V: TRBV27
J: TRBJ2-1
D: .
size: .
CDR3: CASSPTGNNNEQFF
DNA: TGTGCCAGCAGTCCAACAGGAAACAACAATGAGCAGTTCTTC

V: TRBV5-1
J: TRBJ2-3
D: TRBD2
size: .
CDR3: CASSLALGEGSDTQYF
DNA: TGCGCCAGCAGCTTGGCCCTGGGGGAGGGATCAGATACGCAGTATTTT

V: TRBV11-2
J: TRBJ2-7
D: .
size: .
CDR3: CASSLQVTSYEQYF
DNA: TGTGCCAGCAGCTTACAGGTTACTTCGTACGAGCAGTACTTC

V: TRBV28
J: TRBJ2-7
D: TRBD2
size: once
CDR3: CASSSGGRYEQYF
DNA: TGTGCCAGCAGTTCAGGCGGGAGGTACGAGCAGTACTTC

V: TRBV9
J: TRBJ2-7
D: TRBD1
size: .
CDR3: CASSGRLGTGLYEQYF
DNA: TGTGCCAGCAGCGGGCGGCTGGGGACAGGGCTCTACGAGCAGTACTTC

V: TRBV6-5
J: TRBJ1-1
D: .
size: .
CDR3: CASMGGGRMDTEAFF
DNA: TGTGCCAGCATGGGAGGGGGGCGAATGGACACTGAAGCTTTCTTT

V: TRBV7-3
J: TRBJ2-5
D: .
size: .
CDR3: CASSPRFGEAQYF
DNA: TGTGCCAGCAGCCCCCGTTTTGGAGAGGCCCAGTACTTC

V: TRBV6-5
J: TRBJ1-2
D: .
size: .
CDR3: CASSYSIGNKDGYTF
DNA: TGTGCCAGCAGTTACTCGATCGGGAATAAGGATGGCTACACCTTC

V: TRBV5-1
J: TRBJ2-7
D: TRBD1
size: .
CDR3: CASSFGTGAYEQYF
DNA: TGCGCCAGCAGCTTCGGGACAGGGGCCTACGAGCAGTACTTC

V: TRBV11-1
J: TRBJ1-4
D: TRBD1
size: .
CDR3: CASSLQGAIGEKLFF
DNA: TGTGCCAGCAGCTTACAGGGGGCGATCGGTGAAAAACTGTTTTTT

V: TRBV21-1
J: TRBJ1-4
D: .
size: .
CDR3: CANLDKTNEKLFF
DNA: TGTGCCAACCTGGACAAGACTAATGAAAAACTGTTTTTT

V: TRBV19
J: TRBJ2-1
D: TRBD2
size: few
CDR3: CASSWTSGRGDEQFF
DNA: TGTGCCAGTAGTTGGACTAGCGGGAGGGGGGATGAGCAGTTCTTC

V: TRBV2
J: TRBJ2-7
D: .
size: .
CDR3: CASRPDGGSEQYF
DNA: TGTGCCAGCAGGCCCGACGGGGGTTCCGAGCAGTACTTC

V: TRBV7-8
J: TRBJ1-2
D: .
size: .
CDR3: CASSAGQNYGYTF
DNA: TGTGCCAGCAGCGCCGGACAGAACTATGGCTACACCTTC

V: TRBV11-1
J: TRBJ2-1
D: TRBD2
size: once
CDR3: CASSLGLAALGNEQFF
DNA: TGTGCCAGCAGCTTGGGACTAGCGGCACTCGGGAATGAGCAGTTCTTC

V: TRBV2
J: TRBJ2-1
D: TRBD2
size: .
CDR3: CASSVRLAGPYNEQFF
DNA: TGTGCCAGCAGTGTTAGACTAGCGGGGCCCTACAATGAGCAGTTCTTC

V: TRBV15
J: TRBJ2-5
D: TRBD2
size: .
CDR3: CATSGGTSGERETQYF
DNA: TGTGCCACCAGCGGGGGGACTAGCGGGGAGCGGGAGACCCAGTACTTC

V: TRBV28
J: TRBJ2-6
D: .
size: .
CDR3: CASSKGGRSSGANVLTF
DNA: TGTGCCAGCAGCAAAGGGGGTCGAAGCTCTGGGGCCAACGTCCTGACTTTC

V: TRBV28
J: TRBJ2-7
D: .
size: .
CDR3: CASRGQGSGYEQYF
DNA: TGTGCCAGCAGGGGGCAGGGATCAGGCTACGAGCAGTACTTC

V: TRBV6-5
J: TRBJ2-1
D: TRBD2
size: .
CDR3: CASSGGYNEQFF
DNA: TGTGCCAGCAGCGGGGGGTACAATGAGCAGTTCTTC

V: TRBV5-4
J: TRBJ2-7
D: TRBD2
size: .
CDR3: CASSPTGGSYEQYF
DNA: TGTGCCAGCAGCCCCACGGGGGGCTCCTACGAGCAGTACTTC

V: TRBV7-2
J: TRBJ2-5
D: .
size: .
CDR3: CASSMDVGAETQYF
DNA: TGTGCCAGCAGCATGGACGTGGGGGCGGAGACCCAGTACTTC

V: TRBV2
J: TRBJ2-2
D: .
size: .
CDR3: CATHLDSYTGELFF
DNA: TGTGCCACCCACCTCGACAGCTACACCGGGGAGCTGTTTTTT

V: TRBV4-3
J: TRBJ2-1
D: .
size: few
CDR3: CASSHYGEGNEQFF
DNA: TGCGCCAGCAGCCATTACGGGGAAGGCAATGAGCAGTTCTTC

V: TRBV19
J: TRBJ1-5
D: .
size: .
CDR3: CASSVGTLDSNQPQHF
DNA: TGTGCCAGTAGTGTTGGGACATTAGATAGCAATCAGCCCCAGCATTTT

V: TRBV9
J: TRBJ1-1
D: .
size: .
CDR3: CASSLGEGTEAFF
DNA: TGTGCCAGCAGCCTCGGAGAGGGCACTGAAGCTTTCTTT

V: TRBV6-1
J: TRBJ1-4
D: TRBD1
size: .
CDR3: CASSGLPGQGREKLFF
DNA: TGTGCCAGCAGTGGCCTCCCGGGACAGGGAAGAGAAAAACTGTTTTTT

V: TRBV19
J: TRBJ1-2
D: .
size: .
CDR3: CASSISGIILHGYTF
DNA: TGTGCCAGTAGTATATCGGGGATCATCCTCCATGGCTACACCTTC

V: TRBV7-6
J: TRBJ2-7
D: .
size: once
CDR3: CASSLGGSGYEQYF
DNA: TGTGCCAGCAGTCTAGGTGGGAGTGGGTACGAGCAGTACTTC

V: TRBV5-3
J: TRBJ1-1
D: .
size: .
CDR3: CARSLNTEAFF
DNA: TGTGCCAGAAGCCTTAACACTGAAGCTTTCTTT

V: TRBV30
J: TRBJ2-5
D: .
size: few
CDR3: CAWSRETQYF
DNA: TGTGCCTGGAGTCGAGAGACCCAGTACTTC

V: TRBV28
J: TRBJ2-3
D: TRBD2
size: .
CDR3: CASSFGGRAGTQYF
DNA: TGTGCCAGCAGTTTTGGTGGGAGGGCCGGTACGCAGTATTTT

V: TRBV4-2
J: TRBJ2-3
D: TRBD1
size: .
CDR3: CASSQTAGTGGEDTQYF
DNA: TGTGCCAGCAGCCAAACCGCCGGGACAGGGGGCGAAGATACGCAGTATTTT

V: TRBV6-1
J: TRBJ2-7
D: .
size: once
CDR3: CASSESFWDIFREQYF
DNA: TGTGCCAGCAGTGAAAGTTTTTGGGACATATTTAGGGAGCAGTACTTC

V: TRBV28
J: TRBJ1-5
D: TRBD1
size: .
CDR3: CASSSTGGAGDQPQHF
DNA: TGTGCCAGCAGTTCGACAGGGGGCGCCGGGGATCAGCCCCAGCATTTT

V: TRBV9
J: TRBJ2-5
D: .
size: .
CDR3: CASSGGLAGQETQYF
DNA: TGTGCCAGCAGCGGGGGGCTAGCCGGGCAAGAGACCCAGTACTTC

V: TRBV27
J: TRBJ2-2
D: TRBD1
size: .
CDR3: CASSPPLQGPNTGELFF
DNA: TGTGCCAGCAGTCCCCCTCTACAGGGGCCGAACACCGGGGAGCTGTTTTTT

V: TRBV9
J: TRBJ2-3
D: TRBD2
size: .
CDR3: CASSLGISGRSGTDTQYF
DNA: TGTGCCAGCAGCCTGGGGATTAGCGGGAGGAGTGGCACAGATACGCAGTATTTT

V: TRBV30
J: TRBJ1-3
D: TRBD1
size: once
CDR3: CAWSSYRGGSGNTIYF
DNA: TGTGCCTGGAGTTCCTACAGGGGAGGCTCTGGAAACACCATATATTTT

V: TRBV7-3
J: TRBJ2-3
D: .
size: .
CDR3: CASSPLSTDTQYF
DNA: TGTGCCAGCAGCCCATTGAGCACAGATACGCAGTATTTT

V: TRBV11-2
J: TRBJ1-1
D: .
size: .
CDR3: CASSLARAPGTEAFF
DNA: TGTGCCAGCAGCTTAGCGCGGGCCCCGGGCACTGAAGCTTTCTTT